This T cell receptor (beta chain) originates from a study of shared clonotypes between healthy human individuals. Turning to this clone: Its antigen is as yet unknown.

Sequencing used immunoSEQ multiplex PCR; TCRdb keeps in-frame clones, though not all of them. The data contain 450,000 or so clones, more than 70% of them seen just once; the ten biggest clones take up about 11%. CDR1 MNHNY and CDR2 SVGAGI come from the germline V gene (reference sequence). Trimming shortened V by 2 bases and J by 7 bases, and 9 bases separated the two germline ends. The CDR3 has 12 amino acids. Study-wide results and caveats: Sequencing depth was expected to affect clonotype sharing among donors.

Source material: PBMCs. V gene TRBV6-6 combines with J gene TRBJ2-7; D is ambiguous. This TCR derives from a woman in her 40s in good health. Some clones in this sample may be carry-over from other donors' samples. The CDR3 DNA follows: TGTGCCAGCAGTTACGGAGTTACGGAGCAGTACTTC. The encoded protein is CASSYGVTEQYF.